This is a list of T cell receptor beta chains from one sample in a study of blood T cell repertoires in COVID-19. Assay: immunoSEQ multiplex PCR; the TCRdb copy retains only in-frame clones and omits some. The table shows approximately 300,000 clones, with under 90% occurring only once. The material sequenced was PBMCs or T cells enriched from blood (not recorded which). These receptor sequences come from a woman under 30 who had recovered from COVID-19. The CDR3 runs from the conserved cysteine through the conserved F or W. The D gene is left open where the match is weak. Where a row states a size, it is once, few, many or the class of an expanded clone; other rows omit it.

cdr3_aa: CASSVGTGGYEQYF
cdr3_nt: TGTGCCAGCAGCGTAGGGACAGGGGGCTACGAGCAGTACTTC
clone_size: NA
j_call: TRBJ2-7
d_call: TRBD1
v_call: TRBV6-5

cdr3_aa: CASSLGLSKNTEAFF
cdr3_nt: TGTGCCAGCAGCTTAGGACTGTCCAAGAACACTGAAGCTTTCTTT
clone_size: NA
j_call: TRBJ1-1
d_call: NA
v_call: TRBV11-2

cdr3_aa: CASSPRHPLAKNIQYF
cdr3_nt: TGTGCCAGCAGTCCGAGACACCCGTTAGCCAAAAACATTCAGTACTTC
clone_size: NA
j_call: TRBJ2-4
d_call: NA
v_call: TRBV28

cdr3_aa: CASSLKTGNENEQYF
cdr3_nt: TGCGCCAGCAGCTTGAAAACAGGGAACGAGAACGAGCAGTACTTC
clone_size: once
j_call: TRBJ2-7
d_call: NA
v_call: TRBV5-1

cdr3_aa: CASSLDPNRGHEAFF
cdr3_nt: TGCGCCAGCAGCTTGGACCCTAACCGCGGACATGAAGCTTTCTTT
clone_size: NA
j_call: TRBJ1-1
d_call: NA
v_call: TRBV5-1

cdr3_aa: CASRDSGLMNTEAFF
cdr3_nt: TGTGCCAGTAGAGATTCAGGGCTCATGAACACTGAAGCTTTCTTT
clone_size: NA
j_call: TRBJ1-1
d_call: NA
v_call: TRBV19

cdr3_aa: CASSPWTGGSGNTIYF
cdr3_nt: TGTGCCAGCAGTCCATGGACAGGGGGCTCTGGAAACACCATATATTTT
clone_size: NA
j_call: TRBJ1-3
d_call: TRBD1
v_call: TRBV2

cdr3_aa: CASSFWGGTDTQYF
cdr3_nt: TGTGCCAGCAGTTTCTGGGGAGGCACAGATACGCAGTATTTT
clone_size: NA
j_call: TRBJ2-3
d_call: NA
v_call: TRBV27

cdr3_aa: CASSLDGGLWYEQYF
cdr3_nt: TGTGCCAGCAGCTTAGATGGGGGACTATGGTACGAGCAGTACTTC
clone_size: NA
j_call: TRBJ2-7
d_call: TRBD2
v_call: TRBV7-9

cdr3_aa: CSARQAEKLFF
cdr3_nt: TGCAGTGCTAGACAAGCTGAAAAACTGTTTTTT
clone_size: NA
j_call: TRBJ1-4
d_call: NA
v_call: TRBV20-1

cdr3_aa: CASSQGLTGGSNTIYF
cdr3_nt: TGTGCCAGCAGCCAGGGTCTGACAGGGGGCTCTAACACCATATATTTT
clone_size: NA
j_call: TRBJ1-3
d_call: TRBD1
v_call: TRBV4-2

cdr3_aa: CASSPMSGIRETQYF
cdr3_nt: TGTGCCAGCTCACCAATGAGCGGGATACGGGAGACCCAGTACTTC
clone_size: NA
j_call: TRBJ2-5
d_call: TRBD2
v_call: TRBV18

cdr3_aa: CASSLTGGINYGYTF
cdr3_nt: TGTGCCAGCAGCTTAACAGGGGGGATAAACTATGGCTACACCTTC
clone_size: NA
j_call: TRBJ1-2
d_call: TRBD1
v_call: TRBV7-8

cdr3_aa: CASSSDRDQYF
cdr3_nt: TGTGCCAGCAGCTCAGACAGAGACCAGTACTTC
clone_size: NA
j_call: TRBJ2-7
d_call: NA
v_call: TRBV13

cdr3_aa: CASSSTGYSTDTQYF
cdr3_nt: TGTGCCAGCAGCTCGACAGGATATAGCACAGATACGCAGTATTTT
clone_size: NA
j_call: TRBJ2-3
d_call: NA
v_call: TRBV7-2

cdr3_aa: CASSSSAGGTEAFF
cdr3_nt: TGTGCCAGCAGCTCCTCAGCGGGGGGCACTGAAGCTTTCTTT
clone_size: NA
j_call: TRBJ1-1
d_call: NA
v_call: TRBV7-3

cdr3_aa: CAISESSTGGADYEQYF
cdr3_nt: TGTGCCATCAGTGAGTCCTCGACAGGGGGCGCGGATTACGAGCAGTACTTC
clone_size: NA
j_call: TRBJ2-7
d_call: TRBD1
v_call: TRBV10-3

cdr3_aa: CASTPGQGFDTEAFF
cdr3_nt: TGTGCCAGCACCCCGGGACAGGGTTTTGACACTGAAGCTTTCTTT
clone_size: few
j_call: TRBJ1-1
d_call: TRBD1
v_call: TRBV2

cdr3_aa: CATSDSRTGGNEQFF
cdr3_nt: TGTGCCACCAGTGATTCCCGGACAGGGGGCAATGAGCAGTTCTTC
clone_size: NA
j_call: TRBJ2-1
d_call: TRBD1
v_call: TRBV24-1

cdr3_aa: CASAWTGESEQFF
cdr3_nt: TGTGCTAGTGCCTGGACAGGGGAAAGTGAGCAGTTCTTC
clone_size: once
j_call: TRBJ2-1
d_call: TRBD1
v_call: TRBV12-5

cdr3_aa: CASSRFRGVDKNIQYF
cdr3_nt: TGTGCCAGCAGCCGCTTTCGGGGTGTAGACAAAAACATTCAGTACTTC
clone_size: NA
j_call: TRBJ2-4
d_call: NA
v_call: TRBV11-2

cdr3_aa: CASRAGGPYEQYF
cdr3_nt: TGTGCCAGCAGGGCGGGAGGCCCCTACGAGCAGTACTTC
clone_size: NA
j_call: TRBJ2-7
d_call: TRBD2
v_call: TRBV28

cdr3_aa: CASSVAPGEETQYF
cdr3_nt: TGTGCCAGCAGCGTAGCTCCAGGGGAAGAGACCCAGTACTTC
clone_size: NA
j_call: TRBJ2-5
d_call: NA
v_call: TRBV9

cdr3_aa: CAIRNRAADGYTF
cdr3_nt: TGTGCCATCAGAAACAGGGCGGCGGATGGCTACACCTTC
clone_size: NA
j_call: TRBJ1-2
d_call: NA
v_call: TRBV10-3

cdr3_aa: CASSYNPMNTEAFF
cdr3_nt: TGTGCCAGCAGTTACAATCCAATGAACACTGAAGCTTTCTTT
clone_size: NA
j_call: TRBJ1-1
d_call: NA
v_call: TRBV6-5

cdr3_aa: CASSLGQYYGYTF
cdr3_nt: TGCGCCAGCAGCTTGGGACAGTACTATGGCTACACCTTC
clone_size: NA
j_call: TRBJ1-2
d_call: NA
v_call: TRBV5-1

cdr3_aa: CASSIRNTEAFF
cdr3_nt: TGTGCCAGCAGTATCCGGAACACTGAAGCTTTCTTT
clone_size: NA
j_call: TRBJ1-1
d_call: NA
v_call: TRBV13

cdr3_aa: CASSLGIGGSIAYEQYF
cdr3_nt: TGTGCCAGCAGCTTGGGTATTGGAGGGAGTATTGCCTACGAGCAGTACTTC
clone_size: NA
j_call: TRBJ2-7
d_call: NA
v_call: TRBV7-6